This T cell receptor (beta chain) stems from a study of shared clonotypes between healthy human individuals. Trimming took off 5 bases at V and 1 base at J, with 18 bases between the two ends. The CDR3 has 17 amino acids. CDR1 and CDR2 (germline): SGHAT, FQNNGV. Assay used: immunoSEQ multiplex PCR; TCRdb lists only in-frame clones, some missing. The sample records millions of clones, approximately 94% being singletons. A single count supports this clone. The split of CD4+ cells yielded CD45RA+ naive and CD45RA-negative memory subsets. This TCR derives from a man in his late teens or twenties in good health. The V call is TRBV11-2, the J call TRBJ2-1, with a tentative D call TRBD2 (5 bases). Sequenced sample: naive CD4+ T cells sorted from blood. Subset of the sample: CD45RA+ positively selected. CDR3 DNA: TGTGCCAGCAGCACCCGGACTCGGTTAGTATCCTACAATGAGCAGTTCTTC. Protein sequence: CASSTRTRLVSYNEQFF.